This TCR beta chain is from a study of T cell repertoires in cytomegalovirus infection. Study overall: Well-studied HLA-B-restricted epitopes and recently identified HLA-C-restricted epitopes of CMV were both used in the study. From public TCR beta signatures came an indication of both CMV infection and matching HLA type.

V lost 5 bases and J lost 1, with 14 bases in between. The CDR3 covers 15 residues. Germline V CDR1 and CDR2: SGHTA, FQGNSA. Whole-study findings and limits: Cumulative public TCR beta family frequency identified CMV carriers with the relevant HLA.

TCRdb re-derived calls from the reads in MiXCR, one entry per CDR3 protein. The data contain fewer than 650,000 distinct CDR3 sequences, roughly 42% of them singletons. For this clonotype: The antigen is not known.

This chain connects TRBV7-2 to TRBJ2-5, with unresolved D. This TCR derives from a human donor in good health (CMV status not recorded). Some clones in this sample may be carry-over from other donors' samples. This specimen consisted of cultured PBMCs, obtained from culture after CMV antigen stimulation. The CDR3 DNA sequence: TGTGCCAGCAGCCCTAATGGGCCCATCCAAGAGACCCAGTACTTC. It translates to CASSPNGPIQETQYF.